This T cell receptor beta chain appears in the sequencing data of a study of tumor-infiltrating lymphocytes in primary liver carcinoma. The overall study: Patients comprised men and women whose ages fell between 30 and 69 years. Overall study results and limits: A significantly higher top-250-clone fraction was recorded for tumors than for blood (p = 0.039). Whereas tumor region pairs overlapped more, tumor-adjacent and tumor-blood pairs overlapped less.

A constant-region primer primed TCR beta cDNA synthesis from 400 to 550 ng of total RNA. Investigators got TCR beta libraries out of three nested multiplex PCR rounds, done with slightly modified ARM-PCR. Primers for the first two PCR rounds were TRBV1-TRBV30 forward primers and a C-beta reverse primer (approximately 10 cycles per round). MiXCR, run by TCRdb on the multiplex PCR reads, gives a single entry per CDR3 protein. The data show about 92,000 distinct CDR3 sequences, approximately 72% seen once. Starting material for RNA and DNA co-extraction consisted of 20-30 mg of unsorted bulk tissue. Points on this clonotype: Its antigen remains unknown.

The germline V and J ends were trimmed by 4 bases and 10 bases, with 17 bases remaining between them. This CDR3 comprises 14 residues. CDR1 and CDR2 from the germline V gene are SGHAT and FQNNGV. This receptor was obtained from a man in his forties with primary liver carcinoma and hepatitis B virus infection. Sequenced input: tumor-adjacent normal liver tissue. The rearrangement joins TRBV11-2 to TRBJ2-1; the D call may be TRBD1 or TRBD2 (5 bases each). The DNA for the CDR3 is TGTGCCAGCAGCTCCCAGGGCGGGCCGTCCGAGCAGTTCTTC. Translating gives CASSSQGGPSEQFF. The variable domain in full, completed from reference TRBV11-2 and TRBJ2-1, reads EAGVAQSPRYKIIEKRQSVAFWCNPISGHATLYWYQQILGQGPKLLIQFQNNGVVDDSQLPKDRFSAERLKGVDSTLKIQPAKLEDSAVYLCASSSQGGPSEQFFGPGTRLTVL.